This record concerns one T cell receptor beta chain sequence. The data are from a study of CD8 T cells in Susac syndrome. Random hexamers were used to reverse transcribe an amount of roughly 0.5 to 1 ug RNA. A multiplex approach, immunoSEQ multiplex PCR, amplified TCR beta CDR3 across 54 Vbeta and 13 Jbeta. TCRdb re-derived calls from the immunoSEQ multiplex PCR reads in MiXCR, one entry per CDR3 protein. The table has roughly 60,000 distinct CDR3 sequences, roughly nine tenths seen once. The germline V and J ends were trimmed by 1 base and 4 bases, with 13 bases remaining between them. Germline CDR1 reads SNHLY; CDR2 reads FYNNEI. The CDR3 has 15 residues. CD8+ and CD4+ T cells circulating in blood were sequenced for TCR beta. Healthy donors acted as controls, with matching for age and sex. TEMRA cells were enriched by FACS, and CD4+ and CD8+ T cells were negatively isolated.

The sequencing input was CD8+ T cells from PBMCs. V is TRBV2 and J is TRBJ1-2; tentative D call: TRBD1 (5 bases). The receptor was isolated from a human donor in good health. The CDR3 coding sequence is TGTGCCAGCAGTGAAGACAAGTGGGGGGGCTATGGCTACACCTTC. Translation: CASSEDKWGGYGYTF.